The rows below give T cell receptor beta chains drawn from one sample of a study of T cell responses to AZD1222 COVID-19 vaccine. Method: immunoSEQ multiplex PCR; TCRdb's copy keeps in-frame clones and lacks some. The sample holds about 150,000 clones; about 93% are singletons and the top ten take over 8%. The specimen was peripheral blood, collected on day 0 of AZD1222 vaccination. All receptors come from an adult in good health. The CDR3 runs from the conserved cysteine through the conserved F or W. Fields, in order: V gene, CDR3 length, J gene, clone size, D gene, CDR3 DNA, CDR3 protein. D genes are given only for firm matches. For some rows the clone size is stated as once, few or many, or as a class when expanded; others skip it.

v_call: TRBV4-1
cdr3_length: 16
j_call: TRBJ1-5
clone_size: -
d_call: -
cdr3_nt: TGCGCCAGCAGCCCAGGGACGGCGTATAGCAATCAGCCCCAGCATTTT
cdr3_aa: CASSPGTAYSNQPQHF

v_call: TRBV19
cdr3_length: 15
j_call: TRBJ1-1
clone_size: -
d_call: -
cdr3_nt: TGTGCCAGTAGTATCGGGGCTGTTGGGAACACTGAAGCTTTCTTT
cdr3_aa: CASSIGAVGNTEAFF

v_call: TRBV11-3
cdr3_length: 16
j_call: TRBJ2-3
clone_size: -
d_call: -
cdr3_nt: TGTGCCAGCAGCTTAGGGTTCGGACAGAGCACAGATACGCAGTATTTT
cdr3_aa: CASSLGFGQSTDTQYF

v_call: TRBV11-3
cdr3_length: 18
j_call: TRBJ1-1
clone_size: -
d_call: -
cdr3_nt: TGTGCCAGCAGCTCGATTTTAGGGAACAAACTCCACAACACTGAAGCTTTCTTT
cdr3_aa: CASSSILGNKLHNTEAFF

v_call: TRBV10-3
cdr3_length: 16
j_call: TRBJ2-6
clone_size: -
d_call: -
cdr3_nt: TGTGCCATCAGGGACAGCGAGCCTCCTGGGGCCAACGTCCTGACTTTC
cdr3_aa: CAIRDSEPPGANVLTF

v_call: TRBV28
cdr3_length: 14
j_call: TRBJ1-2
clone_size: -
d_call: TRBD1
cdr3_nt: TGTGCCAGCAGAGTGACAGGGTACGGGGATGGCTACACCTTC
cdr3_aa: CASRVTGYGDGYTF

v_call: TRBV5-1
cdr3_length: 18
j_call: TRBJ1-1
clone_size: -
d_call: TRBD1
cdr3_nt: TGCGCCAGCAGCGATCATAGGGACAGGGGGGTAAAGTATTCTGAAGCTTTCTTT
cdr3_aa: CASSDHRDRGVKYSEAFF

v_call: TRBV9
cdr3_length: 12
j_call: TRBJ1-2
clone_size: -
d_call: -
cdr3_nt: TGTGCCAGCAGCCCAGACACGTATGGCTACACCTTC
cdr3_aa: CASSPDTYGYTF

v_call: TRBV23-1
cdr3_length: 14
j_call: TRBJ2-3
clone_size: -
d_call: TRBD2
cdr3_nt: TGCGCCAGCAGTCACGGACTAGTCGTAGATACGCAGTATTTT
cdr3_aa: CASSHGLVVDTQYF

v_call: TRBV7-9
cdr3_length: 14
j_call: TRBJ1-4
clone_size: -
d_call: -
cdr3_nt: TGTGCCAGCAGCGTAGGACGGAATAATGAAAAACTGTTTTTT
cdr3_aa: CASSVGRNNEKLFF

v_call: TRBV28
cdr3_length: 18
j_call: TRBJ2-6
clone_size: -
d_call: -
cdr3_nt: TGTGCCAGCACCATTCACACGAGGGGCAGCTCTGGGGCCAACGTCCTGACTTTC
cdr3_aa: CASTIHTRGSSGANVLTF

v_call: TRBV5-5
cdr3_length: 13
j_call: TRBJ1-6
clone_size: -
d_call: TRBD1
cdr3_nt: TGTGCCAGCAGCATTGACAGGGGATCACCCCTCCACTTT
cdr3_aa: CASSIDRGSPLHF

v_call: TRBV7-9
cdr3_length: 14
j_call: TRBJ1-4
clone_size: -
d_call: -
cdr3_nt: TGTGCCAGCAGCTACCGGGATGGGACGGAAAAACTGTTTTTT
cdr3_aa: CASSYRDGTEKLFF

v_call: TRBV10-3
cdr3_length: 13
j_call: TRBJ1-1
clone_size: -
d_call: TRBD1
cdr3_nt: TGTGCCACCGTCGACAGGGTTGGGACTGAAGCTTTCTTT
cdr3_aa: CATVDRVGTEAFF

v_call: TRBV2
cdr3_length: 15
j_call: TRBJ1-5
clone_size: -
d_call: TRBD1
cdr3_nt: TGTGCCAGCAGTGAGGGGACAGATAATAATCAGCCCCAGCATTTT
cdr3_aa: CASSEGTDNNQPQHF

v_call: TRBV11-2
cdr3_length: 17
j_call: TRBJ2-1
clone_size: -
d_call: -
cdr3_nt: TGTGCCAGCAGCCCCAAGAGGCCAGGGACCCCCAATTATGAGCAGTTCTTC
cdr3_aa: CASSPKRPGTPNYEQFF

v_call: TRBV7-2
cdr3_length: 14
j_call: TRBJ1-6
clone_size: -
d_call: TRBD1
cdr3_nt: TGTGCCAGCAGCCCGACAGGGCAGGATTCACCCCTCCACTTT
cdr3_aa: CASSPTGQDSPLHF

v_call: TRBV18
cdr3_length: 14
j_call: TRBJ1-1
clone_size: -
d_call: -
cdr3_nt: TGTGCCAGCTCACCGGTCCCCGCGAACACTGAAGCTTTCTTT
cdr3_aa: CASSPVPANTEAFF

v_call: TRBV4-2
cdr3_length: 15
j_call: TRBJ2-7
clone_size: -
d_call: -
cdr3_nt: TGTGCCAGCAGCCAAACTGGCGGGGTTACCTACGAGCAGTACTTC
cdr3_aa: CASSQTGGVTYEQYF

v_call: TRBV5-1
cdr3_length: 18
j_call: TRBJ2-3
clone_size: -
d_call: TRBD2
cdr3_nt: TGCGCCAGCAGCTTGGTTCCCCTGAGCGGGGTAAGCACAGATACGCAGTATTTT
cdr3_aa: CASSLVPLSGVSTDTQYF

v_call: TRBV30
cdr3_length: 14
j_call: TRBJ1-5
clone_size: -
d_call: -
cdr3_nt: TGTGCCTGGGCCTCGATGGATGTTACCCAGCCCCAGCATTTT
cdr3_aa: CAWASMDVTQPQHF

v_call: TRBV9
cdr3_length: 17
j_call: TRBJ2-7
clone_size: once
d_call: -
cdr3_nt: TGTGCCAGCAGTCCCTCTGGGGGAGACAACCGCTACTACGAGCAGTACTTC
cdr3_aa: CASSPSGGDNRYYEQYF